The source of this T cell receptor beta chain is a study of technical replicates of blood from a few donors. Clones were read by immunoSEQ multiplex PCR, and TCRdb kept only the in-frame ones, dropping some. This table has just over 60,000 clones, about 87% appearing once. From germline, CDR1 is KGHSH and CDR2 LQKENI. The CDR3 consists of 14 residues. V lost 3 bases and J lost 3, with 9 bases in between. J is TRBJ1-5 and V is TRBV18; D unclear. The sample comprised PBMCs. This TCR derives from a human donor in good health. Some clones in this sample may be carry-over from other donors' samples. This chain's CDR3 is CASSPRRDNQPQHF. CDR3 bases: TGTGCCAGCTCACCTCGGAGGGACAATCAGCCCCAGCATTTT. The whole variable domain, remainder taken from reference TRBV18 and TRBJ1-5, is NAGVMQNPRHLVRRRGQEARLRCSPMKGHSHVYWYRQLPEEGLKFMVYLQKENIIDESGMPKERFSAEFPKEGPSILRIQQVVRGDSAAYFCASSPRRDNQPQHFGDGTRLSIL.